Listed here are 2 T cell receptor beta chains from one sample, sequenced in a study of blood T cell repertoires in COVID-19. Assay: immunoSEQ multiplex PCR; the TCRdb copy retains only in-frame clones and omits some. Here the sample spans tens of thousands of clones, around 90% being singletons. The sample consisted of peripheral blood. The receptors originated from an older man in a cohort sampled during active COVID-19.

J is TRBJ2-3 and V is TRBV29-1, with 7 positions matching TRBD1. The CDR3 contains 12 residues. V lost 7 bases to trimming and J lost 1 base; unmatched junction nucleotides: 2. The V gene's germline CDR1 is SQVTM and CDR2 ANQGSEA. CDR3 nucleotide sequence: TGCAGCGACGACAGGGGCACAGATACGCAGTATTTT. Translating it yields CSDDRGTDTQYF.

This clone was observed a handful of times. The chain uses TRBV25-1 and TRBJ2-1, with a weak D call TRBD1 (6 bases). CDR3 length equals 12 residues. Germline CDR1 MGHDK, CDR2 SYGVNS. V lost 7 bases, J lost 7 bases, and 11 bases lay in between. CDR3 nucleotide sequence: TGTGCCAGCACCTATACAGGGAATGAGCAGTTCTTC. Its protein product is CASTYTGNEQFF.